The present T cell receptor (beta chain) was sequenced within a study of shared clonotypes between healthy human individuals. Study-level background: Donors, aged 18 to 49, were a couple of women and three men. Each donor contributed plates that comprised three CD4 naive, three CD4 memory, two CD8 naive and one CD8 memory.

Germline V CDR1 and CDR2: LNHDA, SQIVND (reference sequence). The CDR3 sequence is 16 residues long. V shed 2 bases and J shed 0 bases, with 8 bases lying between them. To note about this clone: The antigen remains unidentified.

Libraries were prepared by immunoSEQ multiplex PCR; TCRdb keeps only in-frame clonotypes and omits some of them. The sample yields 2 million to 2.5 million clones, around 95% seen once. General study results and limits: Naive subsets tended to show greater estimated richness than memory subsets.

V gene TRBV19 combines with J gene TRBJ2-6, with D possibly matching TRBD1 (5 bases). Sequenced material: naive CD4+ T cells sorted from blood. Subset meaning: CD45RA+ positively selected. The TCR sequence derives from a man between 18 and 35 years old in good health. CDR3 loop: CASSITGNSGANVLTF. In DNA, the CDR3 is TGTGCCAGTAGTATAACAGGAAACTCTGGGGCCAACGTCCTGACTTTC.